In terms of frequency, the clone carrying this T cell receptor (beta chain) is medium-sized (0.01 to 0.1%). Its antigen is still unknown. TRB was amplified by touch-down multiplex PCR, primer pools A and B combined. Reanalyzing the multiplex PCR reads, TCRdb keeps one entry per CDR3 protein, without DNA. This sample's table has 10,000 to 11,000 distinct CDR3 sequences. This entry belongs to a study of T cell clusters in autoimmune cytopenias. Study details: A median of roughly 53,000 TRB reads per sample yielded a median around 2,500 distinct clonotypes. Findings of the study overall: TRB repertoire shifts in secondary cytopenia and chronic lymphocytic leukemia mostly reflected lymphoma, not autoimmunity.

The CDR3 runs to 12 residues. The germline CDR1 and CDR2 sequences are SGHAT and FQNNGV. TRB amplification used around 260 ng of peripheral blood genomic DNA. This same sample was also taken into another study, of T cell repertoires in aging, cancer and after chemotherapy. This second study says: These repertoire data do not allow conclusions about immunological memory after chemotherapy.

This chain uses TRBV11-2 with TRBJ2-7. Sequencing input: peripheral blood. The source of this sequence is a human donor in good health. The CDR3 sequence: CASSLDRYEQYF.